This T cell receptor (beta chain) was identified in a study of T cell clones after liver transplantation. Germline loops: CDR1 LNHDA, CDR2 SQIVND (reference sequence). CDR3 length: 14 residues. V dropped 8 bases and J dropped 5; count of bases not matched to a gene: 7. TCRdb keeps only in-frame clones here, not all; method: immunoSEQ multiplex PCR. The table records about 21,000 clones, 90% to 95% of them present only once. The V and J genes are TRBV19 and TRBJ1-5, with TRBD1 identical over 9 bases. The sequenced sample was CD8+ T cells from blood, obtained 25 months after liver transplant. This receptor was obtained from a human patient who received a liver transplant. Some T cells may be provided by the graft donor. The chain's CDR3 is CASQTGGWDQPQHF. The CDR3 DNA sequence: TGTGCCAGTCAAACAGGGGGCTGGGATCAGCCCCAGCATTTT.